This T cell receptor (beta chain) was captured in a study of CD8+CD57+ T cells in acquired aplastic anemia. Study as a whole: An average of roughly 2.9 ug of DNA was obtained from sorted CD4+ and CD8+ cells. Reads per healthy sample averaged about 10.8 million (CD4+) and some 11 million (CD8+). General study results and limits: A set of twenty-nine CD8+ CDR3 sequences was shared between patients and controls, and these sequences appeared highly expressed in patients. With respect to CD8+ Simpson's diversity, patients and controls did not differ significantly.

On this clonotype itself: Antigen specificity is unknown.

The CDR3 runs 13 residues. Germline CDR1 reads MNHNS; CDR2 reads SASEGT. Deletions cut 7 bases from V and 4 bases from J, with 11 bases between. Genomic DNA, the template, was used for profiling of the TCR beta VDJ and CDR3. TCRdb passed the reads through MiXCR, listing each CDR3 protein once. The data contain about 400,000 distinct CDR3 sequences, about 70% of them singletons. This chain connects TRBV6-1 to TRBJ2-1; no clear D gene. This TCR was sampled from a human donor in good health, serving as a control. Source material: sorted CD4+, CD8+, or CD8+CD57+ T cells (not recorded which) from PBMCs. CDR3 DNA: TGTGCCAGCAATCGCCCCGGGTACAATGAGCAGTTCTTC. It translates to CASNRPGYNEQFF.